Shown below are 24 T cell receptor beta chains from a single sample sequenced in a study of shared clonotypes between healthy human individuals. The assay was immunoSEQ multiplex PCR, and TCRdb's table has in-frame clones only and misses some. The data contain about 360,000 clones, around 70% of them seen just once; the ten biggest clones take up roughly 10%. The sequencing input was memory CD4+ T cells sorted from blood. Subset given: CD45RA-negative fraction. The receptors come from a man aged 25-40 years in good health.

In its sample, this clone was seen many times. This chain links TRBV28 with TRBJ1-2; the match to TRBD1 covers 8 bases. This CDR3 is 13 amino acids long. Germline loops: CDR1 MDHEN, CDR2 SYDVKM. With V trimmed by 4 bases and J by 8 bases, 6 bases remained unmatched. In DNA, the CDR3 is TGTGCCAGCAGTTCCACAGGGGGGCTCGGCTACACCTTC. Translating it yields CASSSTGGLGYTF.

J is TRBJ2-5 and V is TRBV30; D remains unclear. Trimming took 3 bases from V and 5 from J, leaving 7 bases between them. The CDR3 covers 11 residues. Germline V gene data show CDR1 as GTSNPN and CDR2 as SVGIG (reference sequence). CDR3 region: CAWRISETQYF. DNA for the CDR3: TGTGCCTGGAGGATATCGGAGACCCAGTACTTC.

The chain recombines TRBV19 with TRBJ2-1; TRBD2 aligns across 11 bases. This CDR3 is built from 17 residues. J was trimmed by 12 bases and V by 4 bases; bases with no gene match: 17. Germline CDR1 LNHDA, CDR2 SQIVND (reference sequence). The CDR3 bases are TGTGCCAGTAGTACCCTTGCGTGGCTAGCGGGGGGCCCGGGGCAGTTCTTC. Its translation is CASSTLAWLAGGPGQFF.

The gene calls are TRBV5-8 and TRBJ2-5, with D uncertain. Germline CDR1 is SGHTS and CDR2 is YDEGEE. Trimming shortened V by 4 bases and J by 4 bases, and 5 bases separated the two germline ends. This CDR3 comprises 11 residues. The CDR3 sequence is CASSPAETQYF. Written as DNA, the CDR3 is TGTGCCAGCAGCCCCGCAGAGACCCAGTACTTC.

V and J are TRBV6-6 and TRBJ1-4; the D is unclear. Germline lookup yields CDR1 MNHNY and CDR2 SVGAGI (reference sequence). V was cut by 10 bases and J by 4 bases, with 7 bases left in between. This CDR3 comprises 11 residues. The CDR3: CATAVNEKLFF. CDR3 nucleotides: TGTGCCACGGCGGTTAATGAAAAACTGTTTTTT.

The chain links TRBV27 to TRBJ2-7; unclear D gene. Germline lookup yields CDR1 MNHEY and CDR2 SMNVEV (reference sequence). This CDR3 is built from 14 residues. V shed 4 bases and J shed 2 bases, with 12 bases lying between them. CDR3 bases: TGTGCCAGCAGTTCCTCAGCCGGGCCCTACGAGCAGTACTTC. Residues: CASSSSAGPYEQYF.

The chain couples TRBV5-6 to TRBJ2-3; 7 bases fit TRBD1. V lost 4 bases and J lost 2; bases outside the gene matches: 13. Germline CDR1 and CDR2: SGHDT and YYEEEE. The length of the CDR3 is 17 residues. CDR3: CASSPLLGQRNTDTQYF. The DNA of the CDR3 is TGTGCCAGCAGCCCTTTACTGGGACAGCGAAACACAGATACGCAGTATTTT.

The V gene is TRBV7-6, the J gene TRBJ2-5; the D gene could be TRBD1 or TRBD2 (6 bases each). The CDR3 runs to 17 residues. Germline CDR1 and CDR2: SGHVS and FNYEAQ. V lost 4 bases to trimming and J lost 5 bases, with 23 bases between them. The CDR3 region has the DNA TGTGCCAGCAGCTCGAACAGGGTAGGAGGGTTGTCGGAGACCCAGTACTTC. This codes for CASSSNRVGGLSETQYF. Together with reference TRBV7-6 and TRBJ2-5, the CDR3 gives the full variable domain: GAGVSQSPRYKVTKRGQDVALRCDPISGHVSLYWYRQALGQGPEFLTYFNYEAQQDKSGLPNDRFSAERPEGSISTLTIQRTEQRDSAMYRCASSSNRVGGLSETQYFGPGTRLLVL.

This clone was seen only a few times. This sequence joins TRBV19 and TRBJ2-4; a weak D match, TRBD2 (6 bases). Germline CDR1 is LNHDA and CDR2 is SQIVND (reference sequence). The CDR3 sequence is 16 residues long. V was cut by 9 bases and J by 3 bases, with 21 bases left in between. CDR3 protein: CASRPEGGSGKNIQYF. Here the CDR3 DNA reads TGTGCCAGCAGGCCGGAGGGTGGGTCGGGCAAAAACATTCAGTACTTC.

This chain joins TRBV10-3 and TRBJ2-3; 8 nucleotides line up with TRBD2. This CDR3 spans 19 amino acids. Trimming cost V 7 bases and J 0 bases; bases outside gene matches: 18. Germline V gene lookup returns CDR1 ENHRY and CDR2 SYGVKD. CDR3 bases: TGTGCCATCACACCTGATAGCGGGATACAATGGGTTAGCACAGATACGCAGTATTTT. Its protein product is CAITPDSGIQWVSTDTQYF.

The chain joins TRBV19 to TRBJ1-5; D gene ambiguous. Trimming pared 7 bases from V and 2 bases from J, leaving 15 bases between. The germline V gene encodes CDR1 LNHDA and CDR2 SQIVND (reference sequence). CDR3 length equals 15 residues. CDR3 region: CASTRRPRGNQPQHF. As DNA, the CDR3 is TGTGCCAGTACCCGGCGGCCCCGAGGCAATCAGCCCCAGCATTTT.

V is TRBV15 and J is TRBJ1-1, with a possible D match to TRBD1 (5 bases). Germline lookup yields CDR1 LNHNV and CDR2 YYDKDF (reference sequence). CDR3 length: 16 amino acids. V was clipped by 5 bases and J by 1 base, with 17 bases between them. In nucleotides, the CDR3 is TGTGCCACCAGCTGGGGAGAGGGACTGAGGAACACTGAAGCTTTCTTT. Translation: CATSWGEGLRNTEAFF.

The chain combines TRBV2 with TRBJ1-5; D perhaps matches TRBD1 (5 bases). CDR1 is SNHLY, CDR2 FYNNEI, per germline. The CDR3 loop spans 15 amino acids. V was clipped by 5 bases and J by 7 bases, with 18 bases between them. Here the CDR3 reads CASSSGTSFWQPQHF. The CDR3 coding sequence is TGTGCCAGCAGTTCCGGGACCTCGTTTTGGCAGCCCCAGCATTTT.

CDR3 sequence: CASSSLQGRELFF. In nucleotides, the CDR3 is TGTGCCAGCAGCTCACTACAGGGACGCGAGCTGTTTTTT. The chain employs TRBV5-4 and TRBJ2-2, with a tentative D call TRBD1 (6 bases). Germline CDR1 reads SGHNT; CDR2 reads YYREEE (reference sequence). V was pared by 3 bases and J by 11 bases, with 14 bases between. This CDR3 has 13 amino acids.

The chain couples TRBV10-3 to TRBJ2-1; D not resolved. CDR1 ENHRY and CDR2 SYGVKD come from the germline V gene. CDR3 length: 14 amino acids. The germline V and J ends were trimmed by 0 bases and 12 bases, with 15 bases remaining between them. CDR3 sequence reads: CAISESGRNVAQFF. CDR3 coding DNA: TGTGCCATCAGTGAGTCGGGTCGAAATGTCGCGCAGTTCTTC.

This chain joins TRBV28 and TRBJ1-5; a weak D match, TRBD1 (6 bases). The CDR3 is 14 amino acids. Germline V CDR1 and CDR2: MDHEN, SYDVKM. The V end lost 5 bases, the J end lost 7 bases, and 15 bases lay between the germline ends. The CDR3 sequence is CASSAGGLRQPQHF. Written as DNA, the CDR3 is TGTGCCAGCAGTGCGGGGGGCCTTAGACAGCCCCAGCATTTT.

Notes on this clone: Given a much more abundant clone one base away, this may be a read error. The sample carries other DNA sequences with the same CDR3. This rearrangement joins TRBV7-9 to TRBJ1-1, with D maybe TRBD1 (6 bases). Germline V CDR1 and CDR2: SEHNR, FQNEAQ (reference sequence). The CDR3 is 17 residues long. The CDR3 sequence: CASSLSARGRRNTEAFF. The CDR3 DNA is TGCGCCAGCAGCTTATCGGCCCGGGGGCGCAGAAACACTGAAGCTTTCTTT.

V and J are TRBV19 and TRBJ2-1, with TRBD2 matching over 10 bases. V shed 4 bases and J 4 bases; nucleotides not matched to a gene: 10. The CDR3 loop spans 17 amino acids. Germline-derived CDR1 and CDR2 are LNHDA and SQIVND (reference sequence). The CDR3 DNA follows: TGTGCCAGTAGTACCCCCCCGGGACTAGCGACTTACAATGAGCAGTTCTTC. Protein product: CASSTPPGLATYNEQFF.

This clone was seen a single time. V usage is TRBV29-1 and J usage is TRBJ2-3, with 7 bases matching TRBD2. V trimming: 6 bases; J trimming: 2 bases; junction bases outside the gene matches: 5. Per germline, CDR1 SQVTM and CDR2 ANQGSEA. This CDR3 is 13 amino acids long. The CDR3 is CSVGTTNTDTQYF. The CDR3 DNA sequence: TGCAGCGTCGGGACTACTAACACAGATACGCAGTATTTT.

The V call is TRBV18, the J call TRBJ1-1, with D uncertain. Germline V gives CDR1 KGHSH, CDR2 LQKENI. The V end was cut by 2 bases, the J end by 4 bases, with 8 bases between. This CDR3 region has 13 residues. In DNA form, the CDR3 reads TGTGCCAGCTCACCAAATCGGGGCACTGAAGCTTTCTTT. Its protein is CASSPNRGTEAFF.

The genes are TRBV5-1 and TRBJ2-3; 11 bases are shared with TRBD2. Germline CDR1 SGHRS, CDR2 YFSETQ. The CDR3 is 19 amino acids. V trimming: 0 bases; J trimming: 1 base; junction bases outside the gene matches: 10. The CDR3 DNA reads TGCGCCAGCAGCTTGGATTCACTAGCGGGAGCCTCTGGCACAGATACGCAGTATTTT. Translating gives CASSLDSLAGASGTDTQYF.

The chain couples TRBV7-9 to TRBJ1-1; D is undetermined. Germline values: CDR1 SEHNR, CDR2 FQNEAQ (reference sequence). Trimming cost V 0 bases and J 6 bases, with 11 bases left between them. The CDR3 consists of 14 residues. CDR3 loop: CASSLATGWAEAFF. The CDR3 coding sequence is TGTGCCAGCAGCTTAGCTACGGGTTGGGCTGAAGCTTTCTTT.

The chain links TRBV5-4 to TRBJ1-2, with 7 bases matching TRBD1. The V gene's germline CDR1 is SGHNT and CDR2 YYREEE (reference sequence). The CDR3 consists of 14 residues. The trim removed 0 bases at V and 6 bases at J, leaving 5 bases unmatched. The DNA for the CDR3 is TGTGCCAGCAGCTTGGAAGTAGGGGGCGATGGCTACACCTTC. Protein product: CASSLEVGGDGYTF.

This clone showed up just a few times. This CDR3 is CASSPGQGASEAFF. The CDR3 nucleotides read TGTGCCAGCAGTCCGGGACAGGGGGCTTCTGAAGCTTTCTTT. This chain connects TRBV27 to TRBJ1-1; 12 bases are shared with TRBD1. The germline V gene has CDR1 MNHEY and CDR2 SMNVEV (reference sequence). V shed 5 bases, J shed 6 bases, and the junction held 4 bases outside the gene matches. This CDR3 is 14 amino acids long.